These 12 T cell receptor beta chains came from one sample sequenced in a study of shared clonotypes between healthy human individuals. The protocol was immunoSEQ multiplex PCR, while the TCRdb copy is restricted to in-frame clones and leaves out a portion. The profile covers 850,000 to 1,100,000 clones, with approximately 77% appearing a single time and about 0.89% taken by the ten largest. Sequencing used memory CD4+ T cells from PBMCs. As for subset: CD45RA-negative fraction. Source of these receptors: a man younger than 35 in good health. Some clones in this sample may be carry-over from other donors' samples.

The genes are TRBV15 and TRBJ1-2; 7 positions agree with TRBD1. Germline V gene data show CDR1 as LNHNV and CDR2 as YYDKDF (reference sequence). J was trimmed by 4 bases and V by 3 bases; bases with no gene match: 8. The CDR3 runs to 15 residues. The CDR3 DNA is TGTGCCACCAGCAGGGAAGGGACAGAGACCTATGGCTACACCTTC. It codes for CATSREGTETYGYTF. Full variable domain (missing parts from reference TRBV15 and TRBJ1-2): DAMVIQNPRYQVTQFGKPVTLSCSQTLNHNVMYWYQQKSSQAPKLLFHYYDKDFNNEADTPDNFQSRRPNTSFCFLDIRSPGLGDTAMYLCATSREGTETYGYTFGSGTRLTVV.

This chain uses TRBV5-1 with TRBJ2-3, with 13 nucleotides matching TRBD2. CDR1 and CDR2 (germline): SGHRS, YFSETQ. The CDR3 is made up of 17 amino acids. V lost 4 bases, J lost 3 bases, and 8 bases stayed unmatched. The CDR3, as DNA: TGCGCCAGCAGCCTCGGGACTAGCGGGATGGTAACAGATACGCAGTATTTT. Its translation is CASSLGTSGMVTDTQYF.

The gene calls are TRBV19 and TRBJ1-5; D not certain. This CDR3 has 13 residues. V lost 6 bases and J lost 6, with 12 bases in between. Germline V gene lookup returns CDR1 LNHDA and CDR2 SQIVND (reference sequence). Written as DNA, the CDR3 is TGTGCCAGTAGCGGGTCGACGGTTCAGCCCCAGCATTTT. Translation gives CASSGSTVQPQHF.

With respect to this clone: The identical CDR3 is also encoded by other nucleotide sequences in the sample. V and J are TRBV4-1 and TRBJ2-7; D is undetermined. The CDR3 totals 12 residues. V lost 1 base to trimming and J lost 7 bases, with 8 bases between them. Germline V gene data show CDR1 as MGHRA and CDR2 as YSYEKL. The CDR3 DNA is TGCGCCAGCAGCCAAGTTTTTGGGGAGCAGTACTTC. It encodes CASSQVFGEQYF.

The chain recombines TRBV6-6 with TRBJ1-5; TRBD1 matches 7 bases. CDR3 length: 14 amino acids. The V gene end was trimmed by 5 bases and the J gene end by 9 bases; junction bases not matched to a gene: 10. The germline CDR1 and CDR2 sequences are MNHNY and SVGAGI (reference sequence). CDR3 nucleotides: TGTGCCAGCAGTCTCCGGGACAGAACACTGCCCCAGCATTTT. It translates to CASSLRDRTLPQHF.

The V gene is TRBV5-1, the J gene TRBJ1-5; no clear D gene. The CDR3 spans 15 residues. Germline CDR1 and CDR2: SGHRS and YFSETQ. Trimming cost V 0 bases and J 4 bases, with 11 bases left between them. The CDR3 spells CASSLGPLRNQPQHF. CDR3 DNA: TGCGCCAGCAGCTTGGGCCCCCTGAGAAATCAGCCCCAGCATTTT.

J is TRBJ1-1 and V is TRBV30, with D uncertain. The germline gives CDR1 GTSNPN, CDR2 SVGIG (reference sequence). V lost 5 bases and J lost 3, with 10 bases in between. The CDR3 consists of 12 residues. CDR3 nucleotides: TGTGCCTGGGGAACAAGCTACACTGAAGCTTTCTTT. This gives the protein CAWGTSYTEAFF.

CDR3 sequence: CASSLGQGLTEAFF. In nucleotides, the CDR3 is TGTGCCAGCAGCTTAGGACAGGGTTTAACTGAAGCTTTCTTT. The rearrangement links TRBV7-2 to TRBJ1-1, with 7 bases fitting TRBD1. Germline values: CDR1 SGHTA, CDR2 FQGNSA. V lost 1 base and J lost 5; bases outside the gene matches: 4. The CDR3 covers 14 residues.

This clone has just one count. J is TRBJ1-2 and V is TRBV25-1; D possibly corresponds to TRBD1 (5 bases). Germline values: CDR1 MGHDK, CDR2 SYGVNS. V was shortened by 4 bases and J by 4 bases, with 16 bases between the two germline ends. The CDR3 loop spans 15 amino acids. The CDR3 DNA follows: TGTGCCAGCAGTGGGGGACCGACCCAGGGCTATGGCTACACCTTC. It encodes CASSGGPTQGYGYTF.

The rearrangement uses TRBV30 and TRBJ1-1; D is unclear. V shed 0 bases and J shed 1 base, with 12 bases lying between them. The CDR3 runs to 15 residues. Germline V gene lookup returns CDR1 GTSNPN and CDR2 SVGIG (reference sequence). CDR3 sequence: CAWSVWGTTNTEAFF. In DNA, the CDR3 is TGTGCCTGGAGTGTTTGGGGTACAACGAACACTGAAGCTTTCTTT.

The gene calls are TRBV10-3 and TRBJ2-1; D call uncertain. This CDR3 is 13 amino acids long. The V and J ends lost 0 bases and 9 bases respectively, with 9 bases between them. Germline V gene data show CDR1 as ENHRY and CDR2 as SYGVKD. As DNA, the CDR3 is TGTGCCATCAGTGAGTCCCCAGCGCTTGAGCAGTTCTTC. Translation gives CAISESPALEQFF.

On this clone itself: A junction end diverges from the germline sequence, so it may reflect a read error. CDR3 in amino acids: CASREGAGISNQPQHF. In DNA form, the CDR3 reads TGTGCCAGCAGAGAAGGCGCAGGGATTAGCAATCAGCCCCAGCATTTT. The rearrangement uses TRBV2 and TRBJ1-5, with D tentatively TRBD1 (5 bases). The CDR3 loop spans 16 amino acids. Germline loops: CDR1 SNHLY, CDR2 FYNNEI.